This T cell receptor beta chain was found in a study of cytomegalovirus exposure and HLA in healthy donors. In the study overall: The same platform was used for the 120 or so validation repertoires as for the approximately 610 first-cohort repertoires, as reported in a later analysis.

The germline V gene has CDR1 LGHNT and CDR2 FRNRAP. The CDR3 extends over 13 amino acids. With 2 bases removed from V and 4 bases from J, the gap between germline ends came to 8 bases. Overall study findings and caveats: Investigators reported over 150 TCR beta chains as tied to cytomegalovirus.

This clone was recorded a few times. Its antigen remains unidentified. Sequenced by immunoSEQ multiplex PCR; TCRdb stores in-frame clones only, minus some. This sample has fewer than 200,000 clones; about 89% occur once, and the top ten carry approximately 2.9%. This chain uses TRBV12-5 with TRBJ1-1; TRBD1 is a possible D gene (5 bases). The sequence derives from a woman aged 18-29 years in good health and CMV-seropositive. Sample: PBMCs. This CDR3 reads CASGLQGITEAFF. In DNA, the CDR3 is TGTGCTAGTGGTTTGCAGGGAATCACTGAAGCTTTCTTT.